The next 19 T cell receptor beta chains were all read from a single sample in a study of shared clonotypes between healthy human individuals (TCRdb year 2020). Library generation was performed with the immunoSEQ multiplex PCR assay. Imported from immuneACCESS, the table was reduced by TCRdb to in-frame sequences with V and J called. These copies leave out some clones; in studies compared against another copy, an unresolved V gene accounts for under half, and the cause of the remainder is not known. Present in this sample are hundreds of thousands of clones, more than 75% of which were seen just once. Less than 15% of the sample is taken by the ten largest. Specimen: PBMCs. The receptors originated from a woman aged 35 to 49 in good health. Some clones in this sample may be carry-over from other donors' samples.

The chain employs TRBV30 and TRBJ1-3; 9 nucleotides match TRBD1. The germline V gene encodes CDR1 GTSNPN and CDR2 SVGIG (reference sequence). This CDR3 region has 16 residues. The V gene end was trimmed by 2 bases and the J gene end by 5 bases; junction bases not matched to a gene: 10. The CDR3 here is CAWSRSRDRVRNTIYF. CDR3 nucleotides: TGTGCCTGGAGTCGAAGCCGGGACAGGGTGAGAAACACCATATATTTT.

This clone has a single count. The CDR3 spells CASSPVPGPYNEQFF. CDR3 sequence (DNA): TGCGCCAGCAGCCCGGTGCCAGGCCCCTACAATGAGCAGTTCTTC. V is TRBV4-1 and J is TRBJ2-1; D is undetermined. This CDR3 has 15 amino acids. The germline CDR1 and CDR2 sequences are MGHRA and YSYEKL. Trimming took 4 bases from V and 2 from J, leaving 12 bases between them.

This clone was recorded once. J is TRBJ2-5 and V is TRBV27, with 8 bases that match TRBD1. The DNA end lines up better with TRBJ2-7; the J call may be wrong. The CDR3 is 14 residues long. Germline assignment: CDR1 MNHEY and CDR2 SMNVEV (reference sequence). The CDR3 bases are TGTGCCAGCAGACCGAGGGACAGGTCGTACGAGCAGTACTTC. Residues: CASRPRDRSYEQYF.

The J gene is TRBJ1-2, the V gene TRBV11-2; 7 nucleotides match TRBD1. The germline V gene encodes CDR1 SGHAT and CDR2 FQNNGV. This CDR3 has 12 amino acids. V dropped 3 bases and J dropped 8; count of bases not matched to a gene: 3. CDR3 bases: TGTGCCAGCAGCTTGACAGGGAACGGCTACACCTTC. Protein product: CASSLTGNGYTF. Based on the CDR3 plus reference TRBV11-2 and TRBJ1-2, the full variable domain is EAGVAQSPRYKIIEKRQSVAFWCNPISGHATLYWYQQILGQGPKLLIQFQNNGVVDDSQLPKDRFSAERLKGVDSTLKIQPAKLEDSAVYLCASSLTGNGYTFGSGTRLTVV.

The rearrangement links TRBV6-1 to TRBJ1-1; the D gene is possibly TRBD1 (5 bases). Deletions cut 2 bases from V and 3 bases from J, with 10 bases between. This CDR3 has 14 amino acids. Germline CDR1 reads MNHNS; CDR2 reads SASEGT. The CDR3: CASSEWGEDTEAFF. The DNA of the CDR3 is TGTGCCAGCAGTGAATGGGGGGAGGACACTGAAGCTTTCTTT.

This clone showed up just a few times. In the same sample, other DNA sequences code for this CDR3. The J gene is TRBJ2-3, the V gene TRBV6-4; 10 bases are shared with TRBD2. Looked up from germline, CDR1 is MRHNA and CDR2 is SNTAGT. V shed 2 bases, J shed 2 bases, and the junction held 1 base outside the gene matches. The CDR3 is 15 amino acids. The CDR3 spells CASSDSGRATDTQYF. CDR3 DNA sequence: TGTGCCAGCAGTGACAGCGGGAGGGCCACAGATACGCAGTATTTT.

This clone was recorded once. The V call is TRBV15, the J call TRBJ1-1; D gene ambiguous. V was clipped by 0 bases and J by 1 base, with 9 bases between them. Germline assignment: CDR1 LNHNV and CDR2 YYDKDF (reference sequence). The CDR3 sequence is 15 residues long. In DNA form, the CDR3 reads TGTGCCACCAGCAGAGATGGAGGAGCGAACACTGAAGCTTTCTTT. It encodes CATSRDGGANTEAFF.

The chain links TRBV18 to TRBJ2-1; tentatively, D is TRBD2 (6 bases). This CDR3 comprises 15 residues. V shed 5 bases and J shed 7 bases, with 18 bases lying between them. CDR1 is KGHSH and CDR2 is LQKENI in the germline V gene. CDR3 nucleotide sequence: TGTGCCAGCTCAACATCAAAAAACCGGGGGAATGAGCAGTTCTTC. Translating it yields CASSTSKNRGNEQFF.

The V call is TRBV19, the J call TRBJ2-6; D is perhaps TRBD2 (6 bases). Trimming left V 6 bases short and J 3 bases short, with 9 bases between. The CDR3 spans 14 residues. From germline, CDR1 is LNHDA and CDR2 SQIVND (reference sequence). Here the CDR3 reads CASRWRGGANVLTF. The CDR3 DNA follows: TGTGCCAGTAGGTGGAGGGGTGGGGCCAACGTCCTGACTTTC. The full variable domain, in which reference TRBV19 and TRBJ2-6 provide the parts outside the CDR3, is DGGITQSPKYLFRKEGQNVTLSCEQNLNHDAMYWYRQDPGQGLRLIYYSQIVNDFQKGDIAEGYSVSREKKESFPLTVTSAQKNPTAFYLCASRWRGGANVLTFGAGSRLTVL.

The V gene is TRBV7-2, the J gene TRBJ2-7; 9 positions agree with TRBD2. Germline V gene lookup returns CDR1 SGHTA and CDR2 FQGNSA. The CDR3 spans 15 residues. V lost 3 bases and J lost 6; bases outside the gene matches: 9. The CDR3 nucleotides read TGTGCCAGCAGCTTGAGGCGGGAGGGCCTCGGCGAGCAGTACTTC. Protein: CASSLRREGLGEQYF.

CDR3 in DNA: TGTGCCAGCAGCGTAGTTGGTAGGTACAATGAGCAGTTCTTC. It is translated as CASSVVGRYNEQFF. The V and J genes are TRBV9 and TRBJ2-1; no clear D gene. The CDR3 is 14 amino acids. The germline V gene has CDR1 SGDLS and CDR2 YYNGEE. Trimming removed 0 bases at V and 4 bases at J, with 8 bases between.

J is TRBJ2-7 and V is TRBV5-4; D is ambiguous. In germline, CDR1 is SGHNT, CDR2 YYREEE (reference sequence). The V end was cut by 0 bases, the J end by 3 bases, with 7 bases between. The CDR3 has 13 residues. This CDR3 is CASSLAGFYEQYF. The CDR3 nucleotides are TGTGCCAGCAGCTTGGCTGGGTTCTACGAGCAGTACTTC.

V usage is TRBV19 and J usage is TRBJ1-4; D possibly corresponds to TRBD1 (5 bases). Trimming took 7 bases from V and 8 from J, leaving 14 bases between them. The germline CDR1 and CDR2 sequences are LNHDA and SQIVND (reference sequence). The CDR3 runs 13 residues. This CDR3 reads CASTGLGLEKLFF. CDR3 nucleotide sequence: TGTGCCAGTACGGGACTTGGCTTAGAAAAACTGTTTTTT.

The genes are TRBV5-8 and TRBJ2-7, with D tentatively TRBD2 (6 bases). The CDR3 runs to 14 residues. Germline V gene lookup returns CDR1 SGHTS and CDR2 YDEGEE. Trimming left V 3 bases short and J 6 bases short, with 16 bases between. This chain's CDR3 is CASSSSGFISEQYF. The CDR3 bases are TGTGCCAGCAGCTCGAGCGGGTTCATCTCCGAGCAGTACTTC.

In its sample, this clone was seen a few times. The J gene is TRBJ2-1, the V gene TRBV5-1; weak D call: TRBD2 (5 bases). This CDR3 contains 14 residues. Germline values: CDR1 SGHRS, CDR2 YFSETQ. With 4 bases removed from V and 3 bases from J, the gap between germline ends came to 11 bases. The CDR3 coding sequence is TGCGCCAGCAGCCCGTCTAGCAGCTACAATGAGCAGTTCTTC. Residues: CASSPSSSYNEQFF. Using reference TRBV5-1 and TRBJ2-1 for the parts outside the CDR3, the full variable domain is KAGVTQTPRYLIKTRGQQVTLSCSPISGHRSVSWYQQTPGQGLQFLFEYFSETQRNKGNFPGRFSGRQFSNSRSEMNVSTLELGDSALYLCASSPSSSYNEQFFGPGTRLTVL.

The chain employs TRBV4-1 and TRBJ2-2; D may be TRBD2 (6 bases). CDR3 length: 15 residues. V lost 1 base and J 4 bases, leaving 10 bases between the germline ends. In germline, CDR1 is MGHRA, CDR2 YSYEKL. CDR3 loop: CASSQARGSTGELFF. The CDR3 nucleotides read TGCGCCAGCAGCCAAGCCCGGGGGTCCACCGGGGAGCTGTTTTTT.

This chain joins TRBV5-1 and TRBJ2-1; tentative D call: TRBD2 (7 bases). Germline V gene sequence: CDR1 SGHRS, CDR2 YFSETQ. The CDR3 loop spans 17 amino acids. Deletions cut 4 bases from V and 3 bases from J, with 20 bases between. CDR3 in DNA: TGCGCCAGCAGCCCTCCTGAGGGGGGGAGAGGCTACAATGAGCAGTTCTTC. Translated, it gives CASSPPEGGRGYNEQFF. Using reference TRBV5-1 and TRBJ2-1 for the parts outside the CDR3, the full variable domain is KAGVTQTPRYLIKTRGQQVTLSCSPISGHRSVSWYQQTPGQGLQFLFEYFSETQRNKGNFPGRFSGRQFSNSRSEMNVSTLELGDSALYLCASSPPEGGRGYNEQFFGPGTRLTVL.

This sequence joins TRBV13 and TRBJ1-2; D gene unclear. V shed 3 bases and J shed 5 bases, with 10 bases lying between them. There are 13 residues in the CDR3. The V gene's germline CDR1 is PRHDT and CDR2 FYEKMQ (reference sequence). The CDR3, as DNA: TGTGCCAGCAGCTTGTTCGGATCATATGGCTACACCTTC. Translating it yields CASSLFGSYGYTF.

The V call is TRBV5-1, the J call TRBJ2-7; tentatively, D is TRBD1 (5 bases). The V and J ends lost 0 bases and 5 bases respectively, with 15 bases between them. The CDR3 sequence is 15 residues long. Germline V gene sequence: CDR1 SGHRS, CDR2 YFSETQ. In nucleotides, the CDR3 is TGCGCCAGCAGCTTGGTTTCAGGGCCGATAAACGAGCAGTACTTC. It yields the protein CASSLVSGPINEQYF.